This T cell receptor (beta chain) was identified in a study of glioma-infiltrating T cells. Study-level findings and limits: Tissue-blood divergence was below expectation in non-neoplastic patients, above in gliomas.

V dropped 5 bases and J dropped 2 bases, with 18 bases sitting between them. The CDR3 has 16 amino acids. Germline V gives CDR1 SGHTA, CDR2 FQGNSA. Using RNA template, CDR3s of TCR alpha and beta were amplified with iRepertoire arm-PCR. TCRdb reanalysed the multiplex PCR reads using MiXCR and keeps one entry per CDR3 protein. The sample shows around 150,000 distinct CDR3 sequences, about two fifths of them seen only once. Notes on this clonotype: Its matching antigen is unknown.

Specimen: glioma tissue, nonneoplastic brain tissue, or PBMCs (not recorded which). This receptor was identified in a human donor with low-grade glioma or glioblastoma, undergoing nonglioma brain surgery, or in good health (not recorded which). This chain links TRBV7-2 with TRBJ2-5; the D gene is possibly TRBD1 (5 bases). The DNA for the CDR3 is TGTGCCAGCAGCCTAATTTATGGGGCTTTGCAAGAGACCCAGTACTTC. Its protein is CASSLIYGALQETQYF.